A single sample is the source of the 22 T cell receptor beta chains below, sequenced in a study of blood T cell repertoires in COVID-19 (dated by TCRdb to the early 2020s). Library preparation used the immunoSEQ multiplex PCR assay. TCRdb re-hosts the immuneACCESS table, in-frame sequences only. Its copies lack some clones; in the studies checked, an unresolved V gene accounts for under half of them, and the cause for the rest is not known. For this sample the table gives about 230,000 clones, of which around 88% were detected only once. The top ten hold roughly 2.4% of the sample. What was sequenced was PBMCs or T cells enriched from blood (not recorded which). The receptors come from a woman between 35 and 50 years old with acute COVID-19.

CDR3 in amino acids: CASSPGQGGLSGQYV. CDR3 DNA sequence: TGTGCCAGCAGTCCCGGACAGGGGGGTTTGAGCGGGCAGTACGTC. This sequence joins TRBV6-5 and TRBJ2-7; 10 bases fit TRBD1. Germline V gives CDR1 MNHEY, CDR2 SVGAGI. The V segment lost 5 bases and the J segment 9 bases; nucleotides outside the gene matches: 13. The CDR3 totals 15 residues.

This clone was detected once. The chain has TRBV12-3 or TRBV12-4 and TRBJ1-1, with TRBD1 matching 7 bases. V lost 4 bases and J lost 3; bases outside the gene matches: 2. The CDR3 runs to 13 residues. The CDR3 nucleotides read TGTGCCAGCAGTTACAGGGGTGACACTGAAGCTTTCTTT. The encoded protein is CASSYRGDTEAFF.

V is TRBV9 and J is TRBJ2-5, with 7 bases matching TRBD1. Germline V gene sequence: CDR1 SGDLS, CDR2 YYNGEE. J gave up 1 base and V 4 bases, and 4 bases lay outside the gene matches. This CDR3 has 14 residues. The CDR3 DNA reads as TGTGCCAGCAGCCCGGGGACAGCCCAAGAGACCCAGTACTTC. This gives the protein CASSPGTAQETQYF.

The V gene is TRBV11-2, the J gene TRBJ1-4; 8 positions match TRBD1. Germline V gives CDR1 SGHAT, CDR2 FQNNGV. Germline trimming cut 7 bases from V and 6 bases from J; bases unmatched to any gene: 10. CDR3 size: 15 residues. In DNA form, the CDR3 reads TGTGCCAGCACCTTCCAGGGGGCAATTGATGAAAAACTGTTTTTT. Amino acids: CASTFQGAIDEKLFF. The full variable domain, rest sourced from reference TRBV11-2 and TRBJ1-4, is EAGVAQSPRYKIIEKRQSVAFWCNPISGHATLYWYQQILGQGPKLLIQFQNNGVVDDSQLPKDRFSAERLKGVDSTLKIQPAKLEDSAVYLCASTFQGAIDEKLFFGSGTQLSVL.

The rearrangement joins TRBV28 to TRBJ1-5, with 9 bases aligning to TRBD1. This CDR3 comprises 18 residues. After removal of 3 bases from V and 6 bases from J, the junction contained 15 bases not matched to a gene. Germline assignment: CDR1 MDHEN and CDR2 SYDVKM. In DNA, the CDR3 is TGTGCCAGCAGTTTGGGGGGGACAGGGAGTTTTGGTAGTCAGCCCCAGCATTTT. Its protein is CASSLGGTGSFGSQPQHF.

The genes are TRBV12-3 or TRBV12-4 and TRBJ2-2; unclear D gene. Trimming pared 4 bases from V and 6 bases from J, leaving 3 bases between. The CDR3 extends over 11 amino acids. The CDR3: CASSSSGELFF. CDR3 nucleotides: TGTGCCAGCAGTTCCTCCGGGGAGCTGTTTTTT.

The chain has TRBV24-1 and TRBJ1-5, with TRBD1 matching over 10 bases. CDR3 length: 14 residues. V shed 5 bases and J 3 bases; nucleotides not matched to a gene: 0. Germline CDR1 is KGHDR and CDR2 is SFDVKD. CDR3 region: CATSGQGANQPQHF. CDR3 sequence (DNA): TGTGCCACCAGTGGACAGGGGGCCAATCAGCCCCAGCATTTT.

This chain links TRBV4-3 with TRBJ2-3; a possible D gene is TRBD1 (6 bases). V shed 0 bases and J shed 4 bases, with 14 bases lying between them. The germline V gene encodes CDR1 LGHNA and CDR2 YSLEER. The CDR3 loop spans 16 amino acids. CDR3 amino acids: CASSQDYRATADTQYF. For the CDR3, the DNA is TGCGCCAGCAGCCAAGATTACAGGGCTACAGCAGATACGCAGTATTTT.

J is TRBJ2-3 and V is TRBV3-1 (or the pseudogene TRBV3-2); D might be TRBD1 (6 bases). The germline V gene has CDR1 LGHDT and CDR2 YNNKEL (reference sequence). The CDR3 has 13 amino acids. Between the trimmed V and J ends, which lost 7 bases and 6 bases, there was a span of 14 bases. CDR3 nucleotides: TGTGCCAGCAACACAAGAGGGGGTGATACGCAGTATTTT. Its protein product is CASNTRGGDTQYF.

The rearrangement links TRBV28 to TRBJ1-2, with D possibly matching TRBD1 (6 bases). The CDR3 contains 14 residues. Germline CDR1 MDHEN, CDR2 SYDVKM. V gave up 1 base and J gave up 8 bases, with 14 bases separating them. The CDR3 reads CASSLSRQDHGYTF. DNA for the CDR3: TGTGCCAGCAGTTTATCCCGACAGGACCACGGCTACACCTTC.

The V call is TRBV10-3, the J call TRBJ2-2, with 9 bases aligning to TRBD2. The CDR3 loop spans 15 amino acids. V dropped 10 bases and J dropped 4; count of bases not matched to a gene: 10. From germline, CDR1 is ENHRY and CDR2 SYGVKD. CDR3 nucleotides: TGTGCCACCGGGCGGGGGGGCTCGGGCACCGGGGAGCTGTTTTTT. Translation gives CATGRGGSGTGELFF.

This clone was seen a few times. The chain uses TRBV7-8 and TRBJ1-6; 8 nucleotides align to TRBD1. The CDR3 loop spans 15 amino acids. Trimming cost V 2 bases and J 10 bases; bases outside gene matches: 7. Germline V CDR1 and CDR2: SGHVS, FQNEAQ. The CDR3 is CASSLRGTGDSPLHF. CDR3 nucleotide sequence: TGTGCCAGCAGCTTACGTGGGACAGGTGACTCACCCCTCCACTTT.

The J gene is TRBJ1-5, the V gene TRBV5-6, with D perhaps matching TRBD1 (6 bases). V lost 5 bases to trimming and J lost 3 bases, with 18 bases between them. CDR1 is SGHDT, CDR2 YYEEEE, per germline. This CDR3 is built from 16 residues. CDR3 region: CASSITGHGDNQPQHF. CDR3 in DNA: TGTGCCAGCAGTATCACAGGGCACGGGGACAATCAGCCCCAGCATTTT. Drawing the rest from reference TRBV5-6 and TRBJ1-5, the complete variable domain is DAGVTQSPTHLIKTRGQQVTLRCSPKSGHDTVSWYQQALGQGPQFIFQYYEEEERQRGNFPDRFSGHQFPNYSSELNVNALLLGDSALYLCASSITGHGDNQPQHFGDGTRLSIL.

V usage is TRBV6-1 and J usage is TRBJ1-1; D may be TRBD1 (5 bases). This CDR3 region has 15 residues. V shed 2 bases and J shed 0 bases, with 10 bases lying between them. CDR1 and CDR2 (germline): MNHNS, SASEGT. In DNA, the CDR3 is TGTGCCAGCAGTGAATGGGGGAGGATGAACACTGAAGCTTTCTTT. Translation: CASSEWGRMNTEAFF.

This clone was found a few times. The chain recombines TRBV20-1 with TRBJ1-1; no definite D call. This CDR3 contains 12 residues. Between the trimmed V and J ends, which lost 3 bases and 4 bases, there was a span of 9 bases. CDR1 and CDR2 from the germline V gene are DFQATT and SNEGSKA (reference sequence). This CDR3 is CSASSQITEAFF. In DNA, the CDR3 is TGCAGTGCTAGTTCACAAATCACTGAAGCTTTCTTT.

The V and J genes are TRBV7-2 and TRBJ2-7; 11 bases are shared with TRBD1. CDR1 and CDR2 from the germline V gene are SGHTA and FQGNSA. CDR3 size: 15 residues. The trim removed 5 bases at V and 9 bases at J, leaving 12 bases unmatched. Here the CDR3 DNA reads TGTGCCAGCAGCGAAGCCGAGGACAGGGGGCCTACGCAGTACTTC. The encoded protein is CASSEAEDRGPTQYF.

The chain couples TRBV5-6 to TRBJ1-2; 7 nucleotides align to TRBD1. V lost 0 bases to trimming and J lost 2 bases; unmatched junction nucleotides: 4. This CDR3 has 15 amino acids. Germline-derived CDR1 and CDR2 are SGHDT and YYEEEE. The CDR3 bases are TGTGCCAGCAGCTTGGGCCAACAGGGGAACTATGGCTACACCTTC. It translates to CASSLGQQGNYGYTF.

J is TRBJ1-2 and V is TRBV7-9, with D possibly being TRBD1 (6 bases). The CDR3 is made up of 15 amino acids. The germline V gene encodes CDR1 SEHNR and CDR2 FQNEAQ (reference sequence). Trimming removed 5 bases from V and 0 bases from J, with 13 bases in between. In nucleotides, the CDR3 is TGTGCCAGCAGCCATCGGGGGGCCGCTAACTATGGCTACACCTTC. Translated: CASSHRGAANYGYTF.

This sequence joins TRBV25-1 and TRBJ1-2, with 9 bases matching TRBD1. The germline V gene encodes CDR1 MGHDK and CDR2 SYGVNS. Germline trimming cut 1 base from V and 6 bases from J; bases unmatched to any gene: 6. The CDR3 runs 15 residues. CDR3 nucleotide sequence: TGTGCCAGCAGTGAATGGGGGACAGGGTGGAATGGCTACACCTTC. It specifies CASSEWGTGWNGYTF.

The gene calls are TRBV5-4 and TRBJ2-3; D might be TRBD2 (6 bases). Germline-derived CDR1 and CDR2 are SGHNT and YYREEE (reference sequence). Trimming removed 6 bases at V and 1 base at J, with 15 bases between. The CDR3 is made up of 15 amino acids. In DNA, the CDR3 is TGTGCCAGCACCCGCGGGCCTAGCGGCACAGATACGCAGTATTTT. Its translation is CASTRGPSGTDTQYF.

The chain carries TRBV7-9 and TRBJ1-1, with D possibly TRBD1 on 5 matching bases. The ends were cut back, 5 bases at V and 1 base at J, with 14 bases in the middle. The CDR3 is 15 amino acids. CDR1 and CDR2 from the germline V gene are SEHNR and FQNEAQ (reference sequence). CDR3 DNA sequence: TGTGCCAGCAGCAGACGGTCCCAGGGGAACACTGAAGCTTTCTTT. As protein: CASSRRSQGNTEAFF.

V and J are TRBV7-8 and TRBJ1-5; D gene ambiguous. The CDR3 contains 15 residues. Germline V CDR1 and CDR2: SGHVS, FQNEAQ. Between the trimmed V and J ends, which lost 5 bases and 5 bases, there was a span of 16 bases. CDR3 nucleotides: TGTGCCAGCAGCCCGAGAGGGCCTATGGATCAGCCCCAGCATTTT. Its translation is CASSPRGPMDQPQHF. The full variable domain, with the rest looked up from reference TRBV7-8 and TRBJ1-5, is GAGVSQSPRYKVAKRGQDVALRCDPISGHVSLFWYQQALGQGPEFLTYFQNEAQLDKSGLPSDRFFAERPEGSVSTLKIQRTQQEDSAVYLCASSPRGPMDQPQHFGDGTRLSIL.